These 4 T cell receptor beta chains were sequenced from one sample in a study of shared T cell receptors in the human thymus (dated by TCRdb to the early 2020s). To prepare the library, the immunoSEQ multiplex PCR assay was applied. TCRdb obtained this table from immuneACCESS and retained in-frame rearrangements with V and J assigned. These tables miss some clones; where compared with another copy, unresolved V genes account for less than half of the shortfall, and the remainder is unexplained. The sample table lists about 660,000 clones, about 87% of them with a count of one. The ten biggest clones cover roughly 0.0086% of the sample. These records were also assigned to another study, of human thymus T cells.

Sequenced material: thymocytes. Receptors were obtained from a boy in the first two years of life with a congenital heart defect. Donor details come from another sample of the same person, matched by shared clones.

V gene TRBV4-1 combines with J gene TRBJ2-2; D not resolved. The germline gives CDR1 MGHRA, CDR2 YSYEKL. This CDR3 spans 16 amino acids. The germline V and J ends were trimmed by 5 bases and 5 bases, with 18 bases remaining between them. Written as DNA, the CDR3 is TGCGCCAGCAGCAAGGCGCACAGTCTTCGGACCGGGGAGCTGTTTTTT. Translating it yields CASSKAHSLRTGELFF.

This clone was counted only a few times. This chain connects TRBV4-3 to TRBJ1-6; D unclear. Trimming removed 0 bases at V and 0 bases at J, with 9 bases between. From germline, CDR1 is LGHNA and CDR2 YSLEER. The CDR3 totals 17 residues. The CDR3 reads CASSQDPPSSYNSPLHF. In DNA, the CDR3 is TGCGCCAGCAGCCAAGATCCGCCGAGCTCCTATAATTCACCCCTCCACTTT.

The V call is TRBV20-1, the J call TRBJ1-2, with TRBD1 as a possible D gene (5 bases). CDR1 and CDR2 (germline): DFQATT, SNEGSKA (reference sequence). The V and J ends lost 7 bases and 8 bases respectively, with 11 bases between them. The CDR3 has 10 residues. CDR3 region: CSGGTFGYTF. The CDR3 DNA reads as TGCAGTGGCGGGACGTTCGGCTACACCTTC.

CDR3 bases: TGCGCCAGCAGCTTGAGGACTAGCGGGGAGTCGAACACCGGGGAGCTGTTTTTT. Its translation is CASSLRTSGESNTGELFF. The chain carries TRBV5-1 and TRBJ2-2; 12 bases match TRBD2. The germline V gene has CDR1 SGHRS and CDR2 YFSETQ. The CDR3 runs 18 residues. V shed 1 base and J 0 bases; nucleotides not matched to a gene: 4.